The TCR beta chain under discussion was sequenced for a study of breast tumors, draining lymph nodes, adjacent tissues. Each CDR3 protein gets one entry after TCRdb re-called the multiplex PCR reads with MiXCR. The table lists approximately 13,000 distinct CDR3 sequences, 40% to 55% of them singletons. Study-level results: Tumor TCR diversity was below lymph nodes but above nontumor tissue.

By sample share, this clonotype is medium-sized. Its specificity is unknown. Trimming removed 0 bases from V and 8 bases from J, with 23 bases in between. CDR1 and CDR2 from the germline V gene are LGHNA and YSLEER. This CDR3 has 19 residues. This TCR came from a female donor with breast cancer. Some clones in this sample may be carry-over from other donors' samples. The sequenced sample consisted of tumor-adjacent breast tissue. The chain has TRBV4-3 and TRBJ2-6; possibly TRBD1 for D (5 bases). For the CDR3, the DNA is TGCGCCAGCAGCCAAGATCACCAATTACAGGCGCTAGGGACCAACGTCCTGACTTTC. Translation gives CASSQDHQLQALGTNVLTF.